The entry that follows covers one T cell receptor beta chain sequence. The antigen remains undetermined. Per germline, CDR1 DFQATT and CDR2 SNEGSKA (reference sequence). V lost 0 bases and J lost 8; bases outside the gene matches: 3. The CDR3 consists of 13 residues. The data originate from a study of post-analysis software for immune sequencing data. The study, taken as a whole, reports: Five or six TRBV segments, TRBV5-6, TRBV5-1 and TRBV20-1 among them, were found more frequent in patients than controls.

Tagging with unique molecular identifiers was a feature of the TCR beta cDNA libraries. Each CDR3 protein gets one entry after TCRdb re-called the PCR reads with MiXCR. The sample includes 820,000 or so distinct CDR3 sequences, approximately 53% of them seen just once. The clonotype was recovered from a girl aged 5-17 years with multiple sclerosis. The sample comprised blood. The V call is TRBV20-1, the J call TRBJ1-2; 10 bases map to TRBD1. The CDR3, as DNA: TGCAGTGCTAGAGATGGACAGGGGGAAGGCTACACCTTC. Translated, it gives CSARDGQGEGYTF.